This T cell receptor beta chain appears in the sequencing data of a study of T-cell reconstitution after alpha-beta-depleted transplantation in children. V was cut by 1 base and J by 0 bases, with 16 bases left in between. Germline CDR1 reads DFQATT; CDR2 reads SNEGSKA (reference sequence). The CDR3 runs to 16 residues. The library targeted TCRbeta and was prepared with unique molecular identifiers. TCRdb ran MiXCR on the PCR reads and lists one entry per CDR3 protein. The repertoire holds 500,000 or so distinct CDR3 sequences, over 25% seen once, with around 2.3% in the top ten. The chain couples TRBV20-1 to TRBJ2-7; D unresolved. The specimen was PBMCs from the stem cell graft donor, collected from the stem cell graft. The sequence was obtained from a human donor who donated a stem cell graft to a child with aplastic anemia. The CDR3 loop reads CSARAPPGTSSYEQYF. The CDR3 DNA sequence: TGCAGTGCTAGAGCCCCGCCGGGCACGAGCTCCTACGAGCAGTACTTC.